The sequence of this TCR beta chain was determined in a study of blood T cell repertoires in COVID-19. At the level of the study: Sites across the United States, Italy and Spain contributed samples from acute and convalescent COVID-19. The cDNA or gDNA used as material had been derived from T cells, B-cell-depleted T cells, or PBMCs.

Enrolled during active infection, Seattle patients were then followed longitudinally. In the original workflow: Estimation of nucleated cell counts relied on the amplification of reference gene primers. Clones were read by immunoSEQ multiplex PCR, and TCRdb kept only the in-frame ones, dropping some. D and trimming were read from the DNA, whereas the V and J calls and clone size are those reported in that table. Of tens of thousands of clones in the sample, more than 75% are singletons; the top ten hold about 15%. As for this clone: The sample contains more than one DNA sequence encoding this CDR3.

Specimen: peripheral blood. The receptor's source is a man aged 40-50 years with COVID-19, enrolled during active disease.

The CDR3 DNA reads TGTGCCAGCAGAAGGGGGCAGAACCAAGAGACCCAGTACTTC. Amino acid sequence: CASRRGQNQETQYF. The chain recombines TRBV6-6 with TRBJ2-5; TRBD1 matches 7 bases. The CDR3 loop spans 14 amino acids. Germline V CDR1 and CDR2: MNHNY, SVGAGI (reference sequence). V was clipped by 6 bases and J by 0 bases; unmatched bases: 4.